These T cell receptor beta chains were read from a single sample in a study of cytomegalovirus exposure and HLA in healthy donors. Assay: immunoSEQ multiplex PCR; the TCRdb copy retains only in-frame clones and omits some. The table lists roughly 170,000 clones, over 60% of them singletons. The source material was PBMCs. The receptor source for this set is a female donor in good health and CMV-seronegative. Both conserved end residues are part of each CDR3. The D gene is left open where the match is weak. Clone size is not always given. Where it is, it says once, few, many or a class for expanded clones.

D gene: NA
clone size: NA
J gene: TRBJ1-2
V gene: TRBV7-6
CDR3 protein: CASSQPGRGYTF
CDR3 DNA: TGTGCCAGCAGCCAACCCGGTCGTGGCTACACCTTC

D gene: NA
clone size: NA
J gene: TRBJ2-4
V gene: TRBV11-2
CDR3 protein: CASSPRLAKNIQYF
CDR3 DNA: TGTGCCAGCAGCCCTCGACTAGCCAAAAACATTCAGTACTTC

D gene: TRBD1
clone size: few
J gene: TRBJ2-7
V gene: TRBV5-1
CDR3 protein: CASSLGQGRNEQYF
CDR3 DNA: TGCGCCAGCAGCTTGGGACAGGGGCGAAACGAGCAGTACTTC

D gene: NA
clone size: NA
J gene: TRBJ1-2
V gene: TRBV7-8
CDR3 protein: CASSPASVGAVTF
CDR3 DNA: TGTGCCAGCAGCCCGGCTTCGGTTGGGGCGGTTACCTTC

D gene: NA
clone size: NA
J gene: TRBJ1-5
V gene: TRBV7-9
CDR3 protein: CASSFSVPDSRNQPQHF
CDR3 DNA: TGTGCCAGCAGCTTCTCTGTCCCCGACAGCCGCAATCAGCCCCAGCATTTT

D gene: NA
clone size: few
J gene: TRBJ1-1
V gene: TRBV29-1
CDR3 protein: CSVLSGGRFTEAFF
CDR3 DNA: TGCAGCGTTCTGTCCGGGGGGCGTTTCACTGAAGCTTTCTTT

D gene: NA
clone size: NA
J gene: TRBJ1-1
V gene: TRBV6-5
CDR3 protein: CASRSAGSGNTEAFF
CDR3 DNA: TGTGCCAGCAGGTCAGCAGGGTCGGGTAACACTGAAGCTTTCTTT

D gene: NA
clone size: NA
J gene: TRBJ2-7
V gene: TRBV27
CDR3 protein: CASSSGEQYF
CDR3 DNA: TGTGCCAGCAGTTCGGGGGAGCAGTACTTC

D gene: NA
clone size: few
J gene: TRBJ2-7
V gene: TRBV21-1
CDR3 protein: CASSTPSLLYEQYF
CDR3 DNA: TGTGCCAGCAGCACACCTTCCCTACTCTACGAGCAGTACTTC

D gene: TRBD1
clone size: NA
J gene: TRBJ2-3
V gene: TRBV4-3
CDR3 protein: CASSQDEGTGSNTQYF
CDR3 DNA: TGCGCCAGCAGCCAAGATGAGGGGACAGGCTCTAATACGCAGTATTTT

D gene: NA
clone size: NA
J gene: TRBJ1-1
V gene: TRBV30
CDR3 protein: CAQSTLTVNTEAFF
CDR3 DNA: TGTGCCCAATCCACACTGACAGTGAACACTGAAGCTTTCTTT

D gene: NA
clone size: NA
J gene: TRBJ2-4
V gene: TRBV27
CDR3 protein: CASSPRQGSKLAKNSQYF
CDR3 DNA: TGTGCCAGCAGTCCCCGACAGGGTTCAAAACTAGCCAAAAACAGTCAGTACTTC

D gene: NA
clone size: NA
J gene: TRBJ2-3
V gene: TRBV6-6
CDR3 protein: CASSPNTDTQYF
CDR3 DNA: TGTGCCAGCAGCCCAAACACAGATACGCAGTATTTT

D gene: TRBD1
clone size: NA
J gene: TRBJ2-7
V gene: TRBV19
CDR3 protein: CASSIGTGGFDEQYF
CDR3 DNA: TGTGCCAGTAGTATTGGCACAGGGGGCTTTGACGAGCAGTACTTC

D gene: NA
clone size: NA
J gene: TRBJ2-7
V gene: TRBV19
CDR3 protein: CASSSSDGGSSYEQYF
CDR3 DNA: TGTGCCAGTAGTAGTTCGGACGGAGGGAGCTCCTACGAGCAGTACTTC

D gene: NA
clone size: NA
J gene: TRBJ2-1
V gene: TRBV7-2
CDR3 protein: CASSLGRLDYNEQFF
CDR3 DNA: TGTGCCAGCAGCTTAGGGAGACTAGACTACAATGAGCAGTTCTTC

D gene: TRBD2
clone size: NA
J gene: TRBJ2-1
V gene: TRBV7-8
CDR3 protein: CASSLVAGGPHEQFF
CDR3 DNA: TGTGCCAGCAGCTTAGTAGCGGGGGGGCCCCATGAGCAGTTCTTC

D gene: TRBD1
clone size: few
J gene: TRBJ1-1
V gene: TRBV5-6
CDR3 protein: CASSFYPTGRRPPEAFF
CDR3 DNA: TGTGCCAGCAGCTTTTATCCGACAGGGCGCAGGCCTCCGGAAGCTTTCTTT

D gene: NA
clone size: NA
J gene: TRBJ2-1
V gene: TRBV7-2
CDR3 protein: CATKPTSTQRQFF
CDR3 DNA: TGTGCCACCAAGCCAACTTCCACGCAACGGCAGTTCTTC

D gene: TRBD2
clone size: NA
J gene: TRBJ2-3
V gene: TRBV11-2
CDR3 protein: CASSLGQQRAGRADTQYF
CDR3 DNA: TGTGCCAGCAGCTTAGGTCAGCAAAGAGCGGGAAGGGCAGATACGCAGTATTTT

D gene: TRBD1
clone size: NA
J gene: TRBJ2-5
V gene: TRBV7-3
CDR3 protein: CASSRTGELGETQYF
CDR3 DNA: TGTGCCAGCAGCCGTACAGGGGAGTTGGGAGAGACCCAGTACTTC

D gene: TRBD1
clone size: NA
J gene: TRBJ2-2
V gene: TRBV7-9
CDR3 protein: CASSPLKRTGRNTGELFF
CDR3 DNA: TGTGCCAGCAGCCCTCTAAAGAGGACAGGGAGGAACACCGGGGAGCTGTTTTTT

D gene: NA
clone size: once
J gene: TRBJ2-7
V gene: TRBV20-1
CDR3 protein: CSASGLYEQYF
CDR3 DNA: TGCAGTGCTAGCGGTCTCTACGAGCAGTACTTC

D gene: TRBD2
clone size: NA
J gene: TRBJ2-3
V gene: TRBV4-3
CDR3 protein: CASSQDPSGFTDTQYF
CDR3 DNA: TGCGCCAGCAGCCAAGACCCTAGCGGCTTCACAGATACGCAGTATTTT

D gene: NA
clone size: NA
J gene: TRBJ1-5
V gene: TRBV18
CDR3 protein: CASSLTQGPNQPQHF
CDR3 DNA: TGTGCCAGCTCACTAACCCAGGGGCCCAATCAGCCCCAGCATTTT

D gene: NA
clone size: NA
J gene: TRBJ2-7
V gene: TRBV7-2
CDR3 protein: CASSSSFEQYF
CDR3 DNA: TGTGCCAGCAGCTCGAGTTTCGAGCAGTACTTC

D gene: NA
clone size: few
J gene: TRBJ1-6
V gene: TRBV11-2
CDR3 protein: CASSLVQGGHSPLHF
CDR3 DNA: TGTGCCAGCAGCTTAGTTCAGGGAGGTCATTCACCCCTCCACTTT

D gene: NA
clone size: NA
J gene: TRBJ2-2
V gene: TRBV5-4
CDR3 protein: CASSLSPFGGVGELFF
CDR3 DNA: TGTGCCAGCAGCTTATCCCCTTTCGGTGGTGTCGGGGAGCTGTTTTTT

D gene: NA
clone size: NA
J gene: TRBJ1-1
V gene: TRBV19
CDR3 protein: CASSVPGAGNTEAFF
CDR3 DNA: TGTGCCAGTAGTGTGCCAGGGGCCGGGAACACTGAAGCTTTCTTT

D gene: TRBD1
clone size: once
J gene: TRBJ1-2
V gene: TRBV27
CDR3 protein: CASSNRGMNYGYTF
CDR3 DNA: TGTGCCAGCAGCAACAGGGGAATGAACTATGGCTACACCTTC

D gene: NA
clone size: NA
J gene: TRBJ2-6
V gene: TRBV7-2
CDR3 protein: CASSFSGLFSGANVLTF
CDR3 DNA: TGTGCCAGCAGCTTCTCGGGACTCTTCTCTGGGGCCAACGTCCTGACTTTC

D gene: NA
clone size: NA
J gene: TRBJ1-5
V gene: TRBV4-3
CDR3 protein: CASSQDRDYSNQPQHF
CDR3 DNA: TGCGCCAGCAGCCAAGATCGGGACTATAGCAATCAGCCCCAGCATTTT

D gene: TRBD1
clone size: NA
J gene: TRBJ1-1
V gene: TRBV6-5
CDR3 protein: CASSYGDRVLNTEAFF
CDR3 DNA: TGTGCCAGCAGTTACGGGGACAGGGTCCTGAACACTGAAGCTTTCTTT

D gene: TRBD1
clone size: NA
J gene: TRBJ1-2
V gene: TRBV5-4
CDR3 protein: CASSSSGTGSGYTF
CDR3 DNA: TGTGCCAGCAGCTCGTCCGGGACAGGGAGCGGCTACACCTTC

D gene: NA
clone size: few
J gene: TRBJ2-5
V gene: TRBV5-6
CDR3 protein: CASSPIADGRGAQYF
CDR3 DNA: TGTGCCAGCAGCCCCATCGCGGACGGGAGAGGGGCCCAGTACTTC

D gene: NA
clone size: once
J gene: TRBJ2-1
V gene: TRBV19
CDR3 protein: CASTSLGANHNEQFF
CDR3 DNA: TGTGCCAGTACCTCATTGGGGGCCAACCACAATGAGCAGTTCTTC

D gene: TRBD2
clone size: NA
J gene: TRBJ2-3
V gene: TRBV5-1
CDR3 protein: CASSSPYRLAGVADTQYF
CDR3 DNA: TGCGCCAGCAGCTCCCCCTACCGACTAGCGGGAGTGGCAGATACGCAGTATTTT

D gene: NA
clone size: NA
J gene: TRBJ1-1
V gene: TRBV6-5
CDR3 protein: CASGGTASEAFF
CDR3 DNA: TGTGCCAGCGGAGGGACGGCATCTGAAGCTTTCTTT

D gene: NA
clone size: NA
J gene: TRBJ2-6
V gene: TRBV7-8
CDR3 protein: CASSLAGLDLSGANVLTF
CDR3 DNA: TGTGCCAGCAGCTTAGCGGGCCTCGACCTCTCGGGGGCCAACGTCCTGACTTTC

D gene: TRBD2
clone size: NA
J gene: TRBJ2-7
V gene: TRBV4-2
CDR3 protein: CASSQEPLAEPYEQYF
CDR3 DNA: TGTGCCAGCAGCCAAGAACCCCTAGCGGAACCCTACGAGCAGTACTTC

D gene: NA
clone size: NA
J gene: TRBJ2-7
V gene: TRBV6-5
CDR3 protein: CASSYSGTRRPEQYF
CDR3 DNA: TGTGCCAGCAGTTACTCTGGGACAAGGAGGCCCGAGCAGTACTTC

D gene: NA
clone size: few
J gene: TRBJ1-1
V gene: TRBV11-2
CDR3 protein: CASSLIVNTEAFF
CDR3 DNA: TGTGCCAGCAGCTTAATAGTAAACACTGAAGCTTTCTTT

D gene: NA
clone size: NA
J gene: TRBJ2-7
V gene: TRBV6-1
CDR3 protein: CATGPGTEQYF
CDR3 DNA: TGTGCCACCGGCCCCGGGACAGAGCAGTACTTC

D gene: NA
clone size: NA
J gene: TRBJ2-4
V gene: TRBV2
CDR3 protein: CAIRARDSQYF
CDR3 DNA: TGTGCCATCCGGGCTCGTGACAGTCAGTACTTC

D gene: NA
clone size: NA
J gene: TRBJ1-2
V gene: TRBV5-1
CDR3 protein: CASSLSVGNYGYTF
CDR3 DNA: TGCGCCAGCAGCTTAAGCGTTGGCAACTATGGCTACACCTTC

D gene: NA
clone size: NA
J gene: TRBJ2-5
V gene: TRBV7-3
CDR3 protein: CASSFQGTQYF
CDR3 DNA: TGTGCCAGCAGCTTCCAGGGGACCCAGTACTTC

D gene: TRBD2
clone size: NA
J gene: TRBJ2-3
V gene: TRBV11-2
CDR3 protein: CASSPGTRGTDTQYF
CDR3 DNA: TGTGCCAGCAGCCCCGGGACTAGGGGCACAGATACGCAGTATTTT

D gene: TRBD2
clone size: few
J gene: TRBJ2-2
V gene: TRBV7-9
CDR3 protein: CASSSGLAGNTGELFF
CDR3 DNA: TGTGCCAGCAGCTCGGGACTAGCGGGGAACACCGGGGAGCTGTTTTTT

D gene: NA
clone size: few
J gene: TRBJ2-3
V gene: TRBV7-9
CDR3 protein: CASSFQGQGDTQYF
CDR3 DNA: TGTGCCAGCAGCTTTCAGGGGCAGGGAGATACGCAGTATTTT

D gene: TRBD1
clone size: NA
J gene: TRBJ1-5
V gene: TRBV28
CDR3 protein: CASSLRPGQGHQPQHF
CDR3 DNA: TGTGCCAGCAGTTTGCGACCGGGACAGGGGCATCAGCCCCAGCATTTT

D gene: TRBD2
clone size: NA
J gene: TRBJ2-1
V gene: TRBV28
CDR3 protein: CASSLLGREGVSYNEQFF
CDR3 DNA: TGTGCCAGCAGTTTGTTGGGCCGGGAGGGTGTCTCCTACAATGAGCAGTTCTTC

D gene: TRBD1
clone size: once
J gene: TRBJ1-1
V gene: TRBV19
CDR3 protein: CASRLDRGNTEAFF
CDR3 DNA: TGTGCCAGTAGACTCGACAGGGGGAACACTGAAGCTTTCTTT

D gene: NA
clone size: NA
J gene: TRBJ2-3
V gene: TRBV6-6
CDR3 protein: CASSYSRDGADTQYF
CDR3 DNA: TGTGCCAGCAGTTACTCTCGGGATGGCGCAGATACGCAGTATTTT

D gene: TRBD1
clone size: NA
J gene: TRBJ2-1
V gene: TRBV19
CDR3 protein: CASNTDRGGYNEQFF
CDR3 DNA: TGTGCCAGTAACACAGACAGGGGCGGGTACAATGAGCAGTTCTTC